A single sample gave rise to the 21 T cell receptor beta chains below, sequenced in a study of blood T cells in healthy people across ages. PCR was performed a second time for about 6 to 12 cycles using a sample-barcoded 5' primer and a J-beta primer mix. TCRdb used MiXCR to reprocess the 5' RACE reads, holding one entry per CDR3 protein. The sample consists of 1.5 million to 2 million distinct CDR3 sequences, 28% of them appearing once. Sequencing was performed on blood. The receptor source for this set is a woman younger than 45 in good health.

This clonotype has just a few counts. The V call is TRBV12-3 or TRBV12-4, the J call TRBJ2-7, with 9 bases matching TRBD2. This CDR3 has 15 residues. Trimming at V came to 1 base and at J to 2 bases, leaving 3 bases not matched to a gene. This CDR3 reads CASSLGSSGAYEQYF. The CDR3 nucleotides read TGTGCCAGCAGTTTAGGGTCTAGCGGGGCCTACGAGCAGTACTTC.

With respect to this clonotype: With a much larger clone just one base away, this may be a read error. J is TRBJ1-1 and V is TRBV29-1; D ambiguous. Germline V CDR1 and CDR2: SQVTM, ANQGSEA. The CDR3 spans 13 residues. CDR3: CSVDNGSGTEACF. The CDR3 nucleotides read TGCAGCGTTGATAACGGATCCGGCACTGAAGCTTGCTTT.

The chain couples TRBV20-1 to TRBJ2-3; D is perhaps TRBD2 (7 bases). The V gene's germline CDR1 is DFQATT and CDR2 SNEGSKA (reference sequence). The CDR3 covers 12 residues. V was clipped by 7 bases and J by 6 bases, with 14 bases between them. CDR3 DNA: TGCAGTGGGGCGGGGGCGGGGGATACGCAGTATTTT. Encoded protein: CSGAGAGDTQYF.

V gene TRBV7-6 combines with J gene TRBJ2-3; 11 bases match TRBD2. Germline V gene sequence: CDR1 SGHVS, CDR2 FNYEAQ. The CDR3 totals 16 residues. Trimming at V came to 5 bases and at J to 10 bases, leaving 14 bases not matched to a gene. In DNA, the CDR3 is TGTGCCAGCAGCCCTCGACTAGCGGGGAACCGGGAGGCGCAGTATTTT. Translation: CASSPRLAGNREAQYF.

The chain links TRBV20-1 to TRBJ2-7, with 8 bases matching TRBD2. In germline, CDR1 is DFQATT, CDR2 SNEGSKA (reference sequence). Losses at the gene ends were 4 bases for V and 4 bases for J; bases not matched to a gene: 6. The CDR3 totals 13 residues. The DNA of the CDR3 is TGCAGTGCTACTCCAGCGGGGGTTTACGAGCAGTACTTC. Its translation is CSATPAGVYEQYF.

This sequence joins TRBV6-5 and TRBJ2-1; 11 bases align to TRBD1. The CDR3 spans 15 residues. The ends lost 0 bases at V and 7 bases at J; junction bases unmatched: 2. Germline-derived CDR1 and CDR2 are MNHEY and SVGAGI. The DNA for the CDR3 is TGTGCCAGCAGTTACTCAGGACAGGGGGCTAATGAGCAGTTCTTC. Its protein product is CASSYSGQGANEQFF.

This clonotype was detected a few times. The J gene is TRBJ2-5, the V gene TRBV20-1, with D unclear. This CDR3 is built from 14 residues. V dropped 6 bases and J dropped 5 bases, with 19 bases sitting between them. Germline V gives CDR1 DFQATT, CDR2 SNEGSKA (reference sequence). CDR3 DNA sequence: TGCAGTGCCCTAGGACCCGAAGTGTGGGAGACCCAGTACTTC. Amino acids: CSALGPEVWETQYF.

At least ten counts were recorded for this clonotype. The chain is built from TRBV6-5 and TRBJ2-3, with 13 bases fitting TRBD2. V shed 6 bases, J shed 9 bases, and the junction held 9 bases outside the gene matches. The CDR3 has 15 amino acids. Germline CDR1 and CDR2: MNHEY and SVGAGI. CDR3 DNA sequence: TGTGCCAGCAGAACGGGACTAGCGGGAAAAGCAACGCAGTATTTT. Translation gives CASRTGLAGKATQYF.

Worth noting for this clonotype: A much larger clone lies a single base off, so this may be a read error. The chain is built from TRBV29-1 and TRBJ2-6, with D maybe TRBD1 (6 bases). The germline V gene has CDR1 SQVTM and CDR2 ANQGSEA. This CDR3 has 14 residues. The CDR3 DNA reads as TGCAGCGTCACCGGGTCGGCAGGGGCCAACGTCCCGACTTTC. Amino acids: CSVTGSAGANVPTF. The variable domain in full, with the rest retrieved from reference TRBV29-1 and TRBJ2-6, is SAVISQKPSRDICQRGTSLTIQCQVDSQVTMMFWYRQQPGQSLTLIATANQGSEATYESGFVIDKFPISRPNLTFSTLTVSNMSPEDSSIYLCSVTGSAGANVPTFGAGSRLTVL.

This rearrangement joins TRBV20-1 to TRBJ1-1, with a tentative D call TRBD1 (5 bases). The germline CDR1 and CDR2 sequences are DFQATT and SNEGSKA (reference sequence). The germline V and J ends were trimmed by 5 bases and 6 bases, with 19 bases remaining between them. The length of the CDR3 is 14 residues. The CDR3 protein is CSAYLRVEISEAFF. Here the CDR3 DNA reads TGCAGTGCTTACCTCAGGGTCGAAATCTCTGAAGCTTTCTTT.

The genes are TRBV9 and TRBJ2-1; a weak D match, TRBD2 (6 bases). The V gene's germline CDR1 is SGDLS and CDR2 YYNGEE. V was cut by 6 bases and J by 5 bases, with 12 bases left in between. The CDR3 covers 13 residues. The CDR3 loop reads CASTGGADNEQFF. DNA of the CDR3: TGTGCCAGCACAGGCGGGGCAGACAATGAGCAGTTCTTC. The full variable domain, with the rest looked up from reference TRBV9 and TRBJ2-1, is DSGVTQTPKHLITATGQRVTLRCSPRSGDLSVYWYQQSLDQGLQFLIQYYNGEERAKGNILERFSAQQFPDLHSELNLSSLELGDSALYFCASTGGADNEQFFGPGTRLTVL.

This clonotype was observed at least ten times. The CDR3 sequence is CAISDPSAGRSYEQYF. DNA of the CDR3: TGTGCCATCAGTGATCCCTCGGCAGGGCGCTCCTACGAGCAGTACTTC. The V call is TRBV10-3, the J call TRBJ2-7; possibly TRBD1 for D (5 bases). Trimming stripped 3 bases from V and 0 bases from J, with 15 bases between. Germline V gene data show CDR1 as ENHRY and CDR2 as SYGVKD. CDR3 length: 16 amino acids.

The sample holds a few counts of this clonotype. The chain is built from TRBV7-2 and TRBJ2-5, with 8 bases lining up with TRBD1. The V gene's germline CDR1 is SGHTA and CDR2 FQGNSA. Losses at the gene ends were 4 bases for V and 3 bases for J; bases not matched to a gene: 4. The CDR3 sequence is 14 residues long. CDR3 sequence: CASSYQTGEETQYF. CDR3 in DNA: TGTGCCAGCAGCTACCAGACAGGGGAAGAGACCCAGTACTTC.

The chain is built from TRBV12-3 or TRBV12-4 and TRBJ1-4; D may be TRBD1 (5 bases). Trimming removed 6 bases from V and 7 bases from J, with 18 bases in between. This CDR3 contains 15 residues. CDR3 sequence (DNA): TGTGCCAGCAGCAACCCCCTAAAGGGGAGTGAAAAACTGTTTTTT. Residues: CASSNPLKGSEKLFF.

This clonotype turned up a few times. This chain connects TRBV3-1 to TRBJ1-1; D uncertain. Between the trimmed V and J ends, which lost 2 bases and 5 bases, there was a span of 9 bases. The germline V gene encodes CDR1 LGHDT and CDR2 YNNKEL (reference sequence). This CDR3 is built from 13 residues. The DNA of the CDR3 is TGTGCCAGCAGCCAACCAATGGGGACTGAAGCTTTCTTT. As protein: CASSQPMGTEAFF.

J is TRBJ2-1 and V is TRBV7-2; TRBD2 matches at 8 bases. In germline, CDR1 is SGHTA, CDR2 FQGNSA. This CDR3 has 15 amino acids. Unmatched junction bases numbered 8, after V lost 3 bases and J lost 7 bases. The CDR3 region is CASSFPGTRSNEQFF. The CDR3 DNA sequence: TGTGCCAGCAGCTTTCCCGGGACTAGATCTAATGAGCAGTTCTTC.

Many counts were recorded for this clonotype. The chain has TRBV4-2 and TRBJ2-3; 9 positions agree with TRBD1. V trimming: 1 base; J trimming: 0 bases; junction bases outside the gene matches: 5. This CDR3 has 17 residues. Per germline, CDR1 LGHNA and CDR2 YNFKEQ. CDR3 sequence (DNA): TGTGCCAGCAGCCAAGTGGGGACAGGGATTAGCACAGATACGCAGTATTTT. It is translated as CASSQVGTGISTDTQYF.

There are many counts of this clonotype. The chain links TRBV5-1 to TRBJ2-7, with D possibly called TRBD1 or TRBD2 (5 bases each). From germline, CDR1 is SGHRS and CDR2 YFSETQ. The ends were cut back, 4 bases at V and 6 bases at J, with 17 bases in the middle. The CDR3 spans 14 residues. The CDR3 here is CASSLGPPRREQYF. The CDR3 coding sequence is TGCGCCAGCAGCCTGGGACCTCCCCGTCGCGAGCAGTACTTC.

This clonotype was counted a few times. CDR3 sequence reads: CSAPPGAGANVLTF. CDR3 coding DNA: TGCAGTGCTCCGCCCGGAGCTGGGGCCAACGTCCTGACTTTC. This rearrangement joins TRBV20-1 to TRBJ2-6; no firm D call. The CDR3 covers 14 residues. Germline lookup yields CDR1 DFQATT and CDR2 SNEGSKA (reference sequence). Between the trimmed V and J ends, which lost 5 bases and 2 bases, there was a span of 10 bases.

This chain uses TRBV12-3 or TRBV12-4 with TRBJ2-1; 14 bases align to TRBD2. J lost 7 bases, V lost 4 bases, and 6 bases had no gene match. The CDR3 covers 16 residues. CDR3 loop: CASSSPGTSGRNEQFF. CDR3 DNA sequence: TGTGCCAGCAGTTCTCCGGGGACTAGCGGGAGAAATGAGCAGTTCTTC.

The chain combines TRBV6-5 with TRBJ1-1; 7 bases agree with TRBD1. The CDR3 spans 14 residues. With 8 bases clipped from V and 3 bases from J, the junction kept 9 bases outside the gene matches. From germline, CDR1 is MNHEY and CDR2 SVGAGI. The DNA of the CDR3 is TGTGCCAGCGGCCAGGGACAGATGGACACTGAAGCTTTCTTT. Translation gives CASGQGQMDTEAFF.